A selection of T cell receptor beta chains follows, all from one sample in a study of cytomegalovirus exposure and HLA in healthy donors. Only in-frame clones appear in the TCRdb table, and some are missing; sequencing was by immunoSEQ multiplex PCR. Found here are around 150,000 clones, roughly 79% of them singletons; the top ten hold 0.66%. The sequenced sample consisted of PBMCs. The origin of the receptors is a male donor in good health and CMV-seronegative. Both conserved end residues are part of each CDR3.

V gene	J gene	CDR3 protein
TRBV7-9	TRBJ2-1	CSSVHGGGIGEQFF
TRBV4-1	TRBJ1-2	CASSQENSNYGYTF
TRBV28	TRBJ2-7	CAIETGSAKQYF
TRBV11-2	TRBJ1-1	CASSDSTGANTEAFF
TRBV7-9	TRBJ2-7	CASSSAGTGVHEQYF
TRBV30	TRBJ1-5	CAWSLNRRGQPQHF
TRBV9	TRBJ2-2	CASSGLAGGRGELFF
TRBV14	TRBJ2-1	CASSMGQTAYNEQFF
TRBV5-1	TRBJ1-5	CASSLSRGQPQHF
TRBV7-6	TRBJ1-3	CASSDDMSSGNTIYF
TRBV2	TRBJ2-7	CASSEEWLAGPYEQYF
TRBV14	TRBJ1-1	CASSHYEGEAFF
TRBV7-9	TRBJ1-5	CASSLAGVGGNNQPQHF
TRBV27	TRBJ1-5	CASSRGTGGGQPQHF
TRBV4-3	TRBJ1-2	CASSQGTTEAYGYTF
TRBV14	TRBJ1-2	CASSQDPGIQRNGYTF
TRBV10-3	TRBJ1-3	CAIRRDSSGNTIYF
TRBV9	TRBJ1-1	CASSFDSMNTEAFF
TRBV19	TRBJ2-4	CASRPSLDTKNIQYF
TRBV30	TRBJ2-3	CAWSAWGLAGGITDTQYF
TRBV9	TRBJ1-1	CASSVGGGTGPFF
TRBV10-3	TRBJ1-2	CAISASNGYTF
TRBV10-3	TRBJ1-1	CAISESGGDVTEAFF
TRBV11-2	TRBJ2-1	CASSWRGDSSYNEQFF
TRBV7-2	TRBJ1-3	CASSFSGGNTIYF
TRBV2	TRBJ1-5	CASSRENSNQPQHF
TRBV21-1	TRBJ2-7	CASSKVLGEQYF
TRBV6-5	TRBJ2-3	CASSYSGAHTQYF
TRBV7-9	TRBJ1-4	CASSSGTAINEKLFF
TRBV27	TRBJ1-1	CASRIRGLEIMNTEAFF
TRBV7-3	TRBJ1-1	CASSLGTGGEAFF
TRBV6-5	TRBJ2-7	CATTTGNYEQYF
TRBV13	TRBJ1-3	CASSTDRGGSGNTIYF
TRBV29-1	TRBJ1-3	CSVEVGARDGAIYF
TRBV5-1	TRBJ2-1	CASIRLAGGPDEQFF
TRBV18	TRBJ2-7	CASSSGGAYEQYF
TRBV4-1	TRBJ2-1	CASSLFRDVEDNEQFF
TRBV7-2	TRBJ2-5	CASSLRGSGGAGETQYF
TRBV28	TRBJ1-2	CASSSGVYGYTF
TRBV27	TRBJ2-7	CASSLSRGTYEQYF
TRBV19	TRBJ2-5	CASSLGLAGGLAGETQYF